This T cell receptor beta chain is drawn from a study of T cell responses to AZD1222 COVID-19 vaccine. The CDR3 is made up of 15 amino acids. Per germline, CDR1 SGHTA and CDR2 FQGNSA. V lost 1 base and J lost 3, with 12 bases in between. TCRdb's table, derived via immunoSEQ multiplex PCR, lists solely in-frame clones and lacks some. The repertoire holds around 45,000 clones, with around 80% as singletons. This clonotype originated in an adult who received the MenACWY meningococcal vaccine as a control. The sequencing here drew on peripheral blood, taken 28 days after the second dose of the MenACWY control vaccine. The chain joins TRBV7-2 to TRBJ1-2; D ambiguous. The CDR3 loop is CASSLVDPRDYGYTF. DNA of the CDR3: TGTGCCAGCAGCTTAGTAGATCCCCGGGACTATGGCTACACCTTC.